This T cell receptor beta chain was identified during a study of T cell responses to AZD1222 COVID-19 vaccine. Data came from immunoSEQ multiplex PCR; TCRdb stores just in-frame clones and leaves some out. The sample carries 150,000 to 200,000 clones, 94% recorded once. V shed 5 bases and J 8 bases; nucleotides not matched to a gene: 7. Germline V gives CDR1 KGHSH, CDR2 LQKENI. CDR3 length equals 15 residues. Concerning this clone itself: Its antigen is currently unknown.

Overall study results and limits: Most donors were white British, females outnumbered males, and clonal diversity was possibly underestimated. Repertoire collection took place solely once the T cell response had peaked.

This TCR was sampled from an adult who received the AZD1222 COVID-19 vaccine. V gene TRBV18 combines with J gene TRBJ1-4, with 11 bases lining up with TRBD1. The specimen was peripheral blood, collected 28 days after the second AZD1222 dose. CDR3 nucleotide sequence: TGTGCCAGCTCAGGCGGACAGGGGGCAGGAGAAAAACTGTTTTTT. Translated: CASSGGQGAGEKLFF.